These 16 T cell receptor beta chains were all obtained from the same sample, sequenced in a study of blood T cell repertoires in COVID-19. This table comes from immunoSEQ multiplex PCR, and its TCRdb copy is limited to in-frame clones, with some not included. The table lists hundreds of thousands of clones, roughly 80% of them singletons, with roughly 2.7% in the top ten. The sample consisted of peripheral blood. These receptors came from a woman aged 40 to 50 with active or convalescent COVID-19.

This chain connects TRBV30 to TRBJ2-7; a weak D match, TRBD2 (5 bases). V lost 0 bases, J lost 6 bases, and 12 bases lay in between. The CDR3 is made up of 13 amino acids. Looked up from germline, CDR1 is GTSNPN and CDR2 is SVGIG (reference sequence). CDR3 DNA sequence: TGTGCCTGGAGTGTACTAGATCCAGCCGAGCAGTACTTC. This sequence encodes CAWSVLDPAEQYF.

V and J are TRBV2 and TRBJ1-1; D is unclear. CDR3 length: 14 residues. Deletions cut 2 bases from V and 3 bases from J, with 10 bases between. Germline V gene lookup returns CDR1 SNHLY and CDR2 FYNNEI. DNA of the CDR3: TGTGCCAGCAGTGAAAGGGAGGGCTACACTGAAGCTTTCTTT. Residues: CASSEREGYTEAFF.

The chain joins TRBV19 to TRBJ2-7; maybe TRBD1 (5 bases). The CDR3 loop spans 12 amino acids. The germline CDR1 and CDR2 sequences are LNHDA and SQIVND (reference sequence). V was clipped by 8 bases and J by 1 base, with 9 bases between them. The CDR3: CASGKGSYEQYF. CDR3 DNA sequence: TGTGCCAGTGGTAAGGGGTCCTACGAGCAGTACTTC.

This chain uses TRBV11-3 with TRBJ1-2, with D possibly TRBD1 on 5 matching bases. The CDR3 contains 16 residues. Germline V lookup: CDR1 SGHNT, CDR2 YENEEA. V gave up 5 bases and J gave up 0 bases, with 16 bases separating them. CDR3 DNA: TGTGCCAGCAGCCCCGGGGGGAGCCTTACTAACTATGGCTACACCTTC. Residues: CASSPGGSLTNYGYTF.

The genes are TRBV6-5 and TRBJ2-2; a possible D gene is TRBD2 (6 bases). This CDR3 region has 16 residues. The V gene's germline CDR1 is MNHEY and CDR2 SVGAGI. V was shortened by 2 bases and J by 4 bases, with 14 bases between the two germline ends. CDR3 sequence reads: CASSYPPDGSTGELFF. CDR3 nucleotides: TGTGCCAGCAGTTACCCCCCGGACGGGAGCACCGGGGAGCTGTTTTTT.

The chain links TRBV5-1 to TRBJ2-7; weak D call: TRBD1 (5 bases). The CDR3 is made up of 15 amino acids. V was trimmed by 3 bases and J by 5 bases, leaving 18 bases between them. The germline CDR1 and CDR2 sequences are SGHRS and YFSETQ. CDR3 residues: CASSSDTGVLNEQYF. In nucleotides, the CDR3 is TGCGCCAGCAGCTCTGACACAGGAGTTCTTAACGAGCAGTACTTC.

This clone was picked up one time. The CDR3 loop is CASSVGQGMRMNTEAFF. CDR3 nucleotides: TGTGCCAGCAGCGTGGGACAGGGGATGAGGATGAACACTGAAGCTTTCTTT. The chain recombines TRBV9 with TRBJ1-1; 10 bases align to TRBD1. The junction had 7 bases not matched to a gene; V was cut back by 2 bases and J by 0 bases. Germline CDR1 is SGDLS and CDR2 is YYNGEE. The length of the CDR3 is 17 residues.

The chain couples TRBV10-3 to TRBJ2-7; weak D call: TRBD1 (6 bases). CDR1 and CDR2 (germline): ENHRY, SYGVKD. The CDR3 runs to 14 residues. Trimming shortened V by 7 bases and J by 0 bases, and 13 bases separated the two germline ends. CDR3 sequence reads: CAITSGTLSYEQYF. The CDR3 DNA follows: TGTGCCATCACTTCCGGGACACTCTCCTACGAGCAGTACTTC.

J is TRBJ2-4 and V is TRBV4-3, with D possibly being TRBD2 (6 bases). V was clipped by 4 bases and J by 14 bases, with 18 bases between them. CDR1 and CDR2 (germline): LGHNA, YSLEER. The CDR3 is made up of 13 amino acids. This CDR3 is CASSRQVGREEYF. CDR3 in DNA: TGCGCCAGCAGCCGCCAAGTCGGCAGGGAGGAGTACTTC.

This rearrangement joins TRBV5-4 to TRBJ1-6; TRBD1 is a possible D gene (5 bases). The CDR3 has 16 amino acids. Deletions cut 4 bases from V and 5 bases from J, with 16 bases between. CDR1 and CDR2 (germline): SGHNT, YYREEE (reference sequence). The CDR3 reads CASSKGPAGHNSPLHF. The CDR3, as DNA: TGTGCCAGCAGCAAAGGACCAGCGGGGCATAATTCACCCCTCCACTTT.

This clone is a singleton in its sample. The chain carries TRBV6-6 and TRBJ2-7; D remains unclear. Trimming removed 10 bases at V and 2 bases at J, with 15 bases between. The CDR3 loop spans 13 amino acids. In germline, CDR1 is MNHNY, CDR2 SVGAGI (reference sequence). This chain's CDR3 is CATAPSTTYEQYF. The DNA for the CDR3 is TGTGCCACCGCACCATCTACTACCTACGAGCAGTACTTC.

The chain combines TRBV7-3 with TRBJ2-2, with TRBD1 matching over 8 bases. The CDR3 consists of 17 residues. CDR1 is SGHTA and CDR2 is FQGTGA in the germline V gene. Trimming at V came to 1 base and at J to 4 bases, leaving 8 bases not matched to a gene. As DNA, the CDR3 is TGTGCCAGCAGCTTAAGCCCTAGGACAGGGCGCACCGGGGAGCTGTTTTTT. Encoded protein: CASSLSPRTGRTGELFF.

The rearrangement links TRBV6-5 to TRBJ1-2, with TRBD1 matching 8 bases. This CDR3 spans 13 amino acids. Germline CDR1 and CDR2: MNHEY and SVGAGI. The V and J ends lost 5 bases and 7 bases, in that order; junction bases with no gene match: 6. The CDR3 here is CASSMAGGLGYTF. The CDR3 coding sequence is TGTGCCAGCAGTATGGCAGGGGGCCTTGGCTACACCTTC.

The rearrangement joins TRBV19 to TRBJ1-2; D uncertain. CDR1 and CDR2 (germline): LNHDA, SQIVND (reference sequence). The CDR3 is made up of 13 amino acids. V shed 4 bases and J shed 4 bases, with 10 bases lying between them. CDR3 in amino acids: CASSTYSSYGYTF. The CDR3, as DNA: TGTGCCAGTAGTACCTACTCCTCCTATGGCTACACCTTC.

The gene calls are TRBV6-5 and TRBJ2-7; TRBD2 matches at 13 bases. This CDR3 contains 14 residues. V dropped 7 bases and J dropped 4; count of bases not matched to a gene: 4. Germline V lookup: CDR1 MNHEY, CDR2 SVGAGI. The CDR3 region is CASIRTSGRYEQYF. CDR3 DNA sequence: TGTGCCAGCATCAGGACTAGCGGGAGATACGAGCAGTACTTC.

The chain is built from TRBV6-5 and TRBJ1-1; 8 positions match TRBD1. V gave up 6 bases and J gave up 9 bases; unmatched junction bases: 6. Germline V gene lookup returns CDR1 MNHEY and CDR2 SVGAGI. There are 12 residues in the CDR3. CDR3 sequence: CASSGTGIKAFF. The CDR3 DNA reads TGTGCCAGCAGCGGGACAGGAATAAAAGCTTTCTTT.